The source of this T cell receptor (beta chain) is a study of cytomegalovirus exposure and HLA in healthy donors. The CDR3 has 13 residues. Trimming pared 4 bases from V and 6 bases from J, leaving 15 bases between. The germline V gene encodes CDR1 GTSNPN and CDR2 SVGIG (reference sequence). Study-level points and caveats: An analysis was carried out at a later point. It showed that HLA-associated TCR beta chains were more clonally expanded than equally common non-associated chains.

Donors had nominal health at sampling but likely had unrecorded immune exposures. In the PCR, 60 Vbeta and 13 Jbeta primers were used. Libraries were prepared by immunoSEQ multiplex PCR; TCRdb keeps only in-frame clonotypes and omits some of them. The repertoire table contains around 190,000 clones. Of note for this clone: Its specificity is not known.

This chain links TRBV30 with TRBJ1-1; D is possibly TRBD1 (6 bases). Sequenced input: PBMCs. This TCR derives from a woman younger than 45 in good health and CMV-seropositive. Here the CDR3 reads CAWTQGTGAEAFF. CDR3 nucleotide sequence: TGTGCCTGGACCCAGGGGACCGGAGCTGAAGCTTTCTTT.